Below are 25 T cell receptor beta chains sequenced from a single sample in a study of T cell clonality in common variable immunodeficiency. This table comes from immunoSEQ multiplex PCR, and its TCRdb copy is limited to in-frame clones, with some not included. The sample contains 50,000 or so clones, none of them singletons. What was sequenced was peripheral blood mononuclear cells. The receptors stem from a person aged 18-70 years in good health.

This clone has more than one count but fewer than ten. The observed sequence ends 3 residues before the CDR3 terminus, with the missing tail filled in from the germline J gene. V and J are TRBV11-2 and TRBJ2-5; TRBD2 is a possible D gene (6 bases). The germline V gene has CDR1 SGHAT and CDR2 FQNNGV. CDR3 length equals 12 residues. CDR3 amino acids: CASSPGGDTQYF. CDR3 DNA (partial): TGTGCCAGCAGCCCCGGGGGAGATACC.

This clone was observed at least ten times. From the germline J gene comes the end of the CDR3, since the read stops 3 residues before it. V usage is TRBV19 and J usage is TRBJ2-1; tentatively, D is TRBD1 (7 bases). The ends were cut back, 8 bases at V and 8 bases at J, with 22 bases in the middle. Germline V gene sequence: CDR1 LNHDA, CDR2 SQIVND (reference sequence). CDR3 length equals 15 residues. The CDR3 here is CASAPGQGGLDEQFF. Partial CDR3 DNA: TGTGCCAGTGCCCCTGGGCAGGGGGGTCTCGATGAG.

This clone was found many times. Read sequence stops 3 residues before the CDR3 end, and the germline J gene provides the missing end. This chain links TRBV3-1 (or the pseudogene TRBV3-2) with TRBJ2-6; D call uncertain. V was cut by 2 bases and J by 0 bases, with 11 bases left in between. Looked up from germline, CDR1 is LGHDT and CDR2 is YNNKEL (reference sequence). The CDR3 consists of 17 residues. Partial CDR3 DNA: TGTGCCAGCAGCCAAAGGCCATCTCCCTCTGGGGCCAACGTC. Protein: CASSQRPSPSGANV. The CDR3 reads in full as CASSQRPSPSGANVLTF.

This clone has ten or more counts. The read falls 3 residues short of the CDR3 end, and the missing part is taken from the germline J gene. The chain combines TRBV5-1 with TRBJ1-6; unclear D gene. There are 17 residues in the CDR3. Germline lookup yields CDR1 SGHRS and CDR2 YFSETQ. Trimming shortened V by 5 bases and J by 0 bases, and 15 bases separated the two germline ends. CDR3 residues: CASRPEGLSSYNSPLHF. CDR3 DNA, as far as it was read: TGCGCCAGCAGGCCGGAGGGCCTGAGCTCCTATAATTCACCC.

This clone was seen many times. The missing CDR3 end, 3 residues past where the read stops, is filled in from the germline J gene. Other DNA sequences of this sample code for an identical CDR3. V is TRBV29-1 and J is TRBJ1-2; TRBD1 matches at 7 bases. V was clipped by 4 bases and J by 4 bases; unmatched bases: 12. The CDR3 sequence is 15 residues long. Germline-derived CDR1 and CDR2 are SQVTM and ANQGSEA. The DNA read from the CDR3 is TGCAGCGTTGCCGAGGGACAGAATTCCGGCTATGGC. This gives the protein CSVAEGQNSGYG. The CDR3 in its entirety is CSVAEGQNSGYGYTF.

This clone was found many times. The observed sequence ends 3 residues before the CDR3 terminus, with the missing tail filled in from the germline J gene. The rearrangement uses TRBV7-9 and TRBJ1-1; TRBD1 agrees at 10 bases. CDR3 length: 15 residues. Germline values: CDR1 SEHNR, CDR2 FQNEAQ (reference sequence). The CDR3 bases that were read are TGTGCCAGCAGCTCCACCGGGACAGGGGCCGACGGA. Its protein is CASSSTGTGADG. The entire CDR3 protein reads CASSSTGTGADGAFF.

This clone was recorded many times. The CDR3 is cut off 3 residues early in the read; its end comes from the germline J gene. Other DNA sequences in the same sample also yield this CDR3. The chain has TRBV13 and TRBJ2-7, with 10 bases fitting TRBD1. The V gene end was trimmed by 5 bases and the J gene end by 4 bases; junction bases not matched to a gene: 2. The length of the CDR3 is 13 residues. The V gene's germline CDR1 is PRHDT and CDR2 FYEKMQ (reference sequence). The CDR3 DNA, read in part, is TGTGCCAGCAGCACGGGACAGGGGTACGAG. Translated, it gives CASSTGQGYE. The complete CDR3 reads CASSTGQGYEQYF.

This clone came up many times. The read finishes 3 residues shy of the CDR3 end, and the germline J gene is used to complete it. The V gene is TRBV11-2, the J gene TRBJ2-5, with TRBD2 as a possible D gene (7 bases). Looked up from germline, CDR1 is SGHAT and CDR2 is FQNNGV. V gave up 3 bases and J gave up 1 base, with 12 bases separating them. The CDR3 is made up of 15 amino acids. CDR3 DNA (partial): TGTGCCAGCAGCTTGGGTCGGGGGGCCCAAGAGACC. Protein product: CASSLGRGAQET. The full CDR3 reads CASSLGRGAQETQYF.

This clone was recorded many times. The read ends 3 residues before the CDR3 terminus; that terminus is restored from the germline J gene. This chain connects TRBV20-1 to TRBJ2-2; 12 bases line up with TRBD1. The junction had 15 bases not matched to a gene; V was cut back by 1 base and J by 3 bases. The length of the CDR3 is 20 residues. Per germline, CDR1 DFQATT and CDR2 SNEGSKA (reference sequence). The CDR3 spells CSARADPGGQGALYTGELFF. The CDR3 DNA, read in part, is TGCAGTGCTAGAGCGGATCCCGGGGGACAGGGGGCCTTGTACACCGGGGAG.

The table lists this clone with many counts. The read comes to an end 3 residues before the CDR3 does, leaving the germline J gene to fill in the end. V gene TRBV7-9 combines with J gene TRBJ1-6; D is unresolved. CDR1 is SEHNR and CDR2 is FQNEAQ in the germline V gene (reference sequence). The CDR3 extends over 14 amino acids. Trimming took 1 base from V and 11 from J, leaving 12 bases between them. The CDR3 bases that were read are TGTGCCAGCAGCTTAGATAGTATAACGGCACCC. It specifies CASSLDSITAP. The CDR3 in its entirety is CASSLDSITAPLHF.

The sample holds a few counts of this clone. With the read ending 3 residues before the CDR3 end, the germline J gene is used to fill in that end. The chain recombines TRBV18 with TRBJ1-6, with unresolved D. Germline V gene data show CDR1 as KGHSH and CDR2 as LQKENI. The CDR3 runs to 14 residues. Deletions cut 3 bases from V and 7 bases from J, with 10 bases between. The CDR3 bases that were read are TGTGCCAGCTCACCCAAACAGTGGAATTCACCC. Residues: CASSPKQWNSP. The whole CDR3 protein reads CASSPKQWNSPLHF.

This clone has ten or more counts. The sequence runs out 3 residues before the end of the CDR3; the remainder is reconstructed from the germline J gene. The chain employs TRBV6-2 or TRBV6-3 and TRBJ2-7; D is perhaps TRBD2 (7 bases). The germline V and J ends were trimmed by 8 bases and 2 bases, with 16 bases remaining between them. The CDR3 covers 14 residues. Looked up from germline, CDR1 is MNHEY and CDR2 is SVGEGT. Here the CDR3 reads CASDGGPVPYEQYF. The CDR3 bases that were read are TGTGCCAGCGACGGGGGGCCCGTTCCCTACGAG.

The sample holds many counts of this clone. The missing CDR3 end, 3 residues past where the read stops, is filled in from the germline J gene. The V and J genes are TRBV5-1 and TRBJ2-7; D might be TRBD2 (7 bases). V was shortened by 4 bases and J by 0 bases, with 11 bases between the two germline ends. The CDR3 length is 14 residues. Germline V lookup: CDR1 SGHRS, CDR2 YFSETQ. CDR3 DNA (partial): TGCGCCAGCAGCCGGGGAGGGGGCTCCTACGAG. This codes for CASSRGGGSYE. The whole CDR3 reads CASSRGGGSYEQYF. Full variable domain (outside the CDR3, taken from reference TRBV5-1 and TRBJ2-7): KAGVTQTPRYLIKTRGQQVTLSCSPISGHRSVSWYQQTPGQGLQFLFEYFSETQRNKGNFPGRFSGRQFSNSRSEMNVSTLELGDSALYLCASSRGGGSYEQYFGPGTRLTVT.

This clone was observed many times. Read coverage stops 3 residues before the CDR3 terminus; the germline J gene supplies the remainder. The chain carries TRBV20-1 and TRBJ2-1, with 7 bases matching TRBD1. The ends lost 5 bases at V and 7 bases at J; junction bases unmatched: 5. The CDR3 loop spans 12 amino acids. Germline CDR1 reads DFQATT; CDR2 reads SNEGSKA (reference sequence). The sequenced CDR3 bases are TGCAGTGCTGACAGGGCCGGGAATGAG. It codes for CSADRAGNE. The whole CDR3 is CSADRAGNEQFF.

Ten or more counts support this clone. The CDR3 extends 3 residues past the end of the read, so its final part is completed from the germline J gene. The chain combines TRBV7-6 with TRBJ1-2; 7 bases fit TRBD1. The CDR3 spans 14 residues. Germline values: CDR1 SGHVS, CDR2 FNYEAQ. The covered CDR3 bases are TGTGCCAGCAGCCAGAGACAGGGCTTGGACGGC. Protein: CASSQRQGLDG. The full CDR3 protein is CASSQRQGLDGYTF.

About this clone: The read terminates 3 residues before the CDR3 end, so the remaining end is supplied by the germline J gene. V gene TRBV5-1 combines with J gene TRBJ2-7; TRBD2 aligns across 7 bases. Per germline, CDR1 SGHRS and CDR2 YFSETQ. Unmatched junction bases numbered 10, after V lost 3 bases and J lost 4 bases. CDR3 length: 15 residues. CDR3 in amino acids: CASSSPGRREYEQYF. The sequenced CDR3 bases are TGCGCCAGCAGCTCCCCCGGCAGGCGGGAGTACGAG. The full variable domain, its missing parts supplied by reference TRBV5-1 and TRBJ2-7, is KAGVTQTPRYLIKTRGQQVTLSCSPISGHRSVSWYQQTPGQGLQFLFEYFSETQRNKGNFPGRFSGRQFSNSRSEMNVSTLELGDSALYLCASSSPGRREYEQYFGPGTRLTVT.

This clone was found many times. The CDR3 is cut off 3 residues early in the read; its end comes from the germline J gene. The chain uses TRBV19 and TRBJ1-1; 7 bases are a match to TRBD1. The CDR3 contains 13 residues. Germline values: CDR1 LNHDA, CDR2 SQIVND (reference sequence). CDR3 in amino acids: CASSSTGYGEAFF. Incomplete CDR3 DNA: TGTGCCAGTAGTTCGACAGGGTATGGGGAA.

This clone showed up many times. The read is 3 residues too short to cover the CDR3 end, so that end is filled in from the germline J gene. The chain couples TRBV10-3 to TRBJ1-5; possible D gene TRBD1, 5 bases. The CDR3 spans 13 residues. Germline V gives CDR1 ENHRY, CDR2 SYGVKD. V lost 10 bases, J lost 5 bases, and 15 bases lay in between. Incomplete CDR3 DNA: TGTGCCACCCAATGGACGGGGGATCAGCCC. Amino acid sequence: CATQWTGDQP. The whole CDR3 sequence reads CATQWTGDQPQHF.

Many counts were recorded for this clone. The CDR3 bases that were read are TGTGCCAGCAGCTTGTCAGGGGACTACGAG. Amino acids: CASSLSGDYE. The full CDR3 sequence reads CASSLSGDYEQYF. The chain uses TRBV7-2 and TRBJ2-7, with D maybe TRBD1 (6 bases). Read data end 3 residues before the CDR3 end; the end is taken from the germline J gene. Looked up from germline, CDR1 is SGHTA and CDR2 is FQGNSA. V dropped 3 bases and J dropped 3 bases, with 9 bases sitting between them. The CDR3 loop spans 13 amino acids.

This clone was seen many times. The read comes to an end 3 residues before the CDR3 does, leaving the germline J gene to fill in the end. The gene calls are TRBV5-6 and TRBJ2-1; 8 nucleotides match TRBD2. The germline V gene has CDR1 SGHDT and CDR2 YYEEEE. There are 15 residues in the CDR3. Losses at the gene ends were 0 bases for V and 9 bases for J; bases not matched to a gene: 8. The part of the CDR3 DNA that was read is TGTGCCAGCAGCTTGGTGTCGGGGGGGCGAAGTGAG. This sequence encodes CASSLVSGGRSE. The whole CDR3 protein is CASSLVSGGRSEQFF.

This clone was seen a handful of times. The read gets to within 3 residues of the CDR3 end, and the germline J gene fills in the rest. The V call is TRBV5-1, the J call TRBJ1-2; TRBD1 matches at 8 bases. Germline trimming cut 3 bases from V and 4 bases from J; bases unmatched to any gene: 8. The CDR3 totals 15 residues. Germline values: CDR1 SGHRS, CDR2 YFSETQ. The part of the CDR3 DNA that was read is TGCGCCAGCAGCTCGGAGCAGGGGGCGGTCTATGGC. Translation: CASSSEQGAVYG. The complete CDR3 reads CASSSEQGAVYGYTF.

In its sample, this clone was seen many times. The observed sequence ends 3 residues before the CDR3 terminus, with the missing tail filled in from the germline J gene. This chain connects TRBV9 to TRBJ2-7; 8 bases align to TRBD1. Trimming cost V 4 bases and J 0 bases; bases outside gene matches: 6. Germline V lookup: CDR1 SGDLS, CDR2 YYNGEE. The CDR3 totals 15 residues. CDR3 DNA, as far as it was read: TGTGCCAGCAGCCCACAAGGGACAGGCTCCTACGAG. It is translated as CASSPQGTGSYE. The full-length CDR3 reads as CASSPQGTGSYEQYF.

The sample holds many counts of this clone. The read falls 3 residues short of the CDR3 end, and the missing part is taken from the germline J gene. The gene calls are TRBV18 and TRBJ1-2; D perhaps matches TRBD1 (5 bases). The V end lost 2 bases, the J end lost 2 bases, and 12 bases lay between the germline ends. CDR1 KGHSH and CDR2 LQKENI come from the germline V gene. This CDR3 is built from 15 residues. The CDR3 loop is CASSPGPAGNYGYTF. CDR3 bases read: TGTGCCAGCTCACCAGGTCCGGCAGGGAACTATGGC.

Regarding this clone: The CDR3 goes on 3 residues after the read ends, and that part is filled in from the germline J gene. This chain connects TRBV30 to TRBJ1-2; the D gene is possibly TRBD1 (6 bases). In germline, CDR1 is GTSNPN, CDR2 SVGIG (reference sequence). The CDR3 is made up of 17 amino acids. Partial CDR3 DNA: TGTGCCTGGAGCAAGACGGTGGGACTAGCGGGGGGGCGTGAC. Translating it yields CAWSKTVGLAGGRD. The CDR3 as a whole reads CAWSKTVGLAGGRDYTF.

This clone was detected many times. CDR3 bases read: TGCGCCAGCAGCCCCGGGACTAGCGGGGGGGTGAAAACAGATACG. It specifies CASSPGTSGGVKTDT. The full-length CDR3 reads as CASSPGTSGGVKTDTQYF. This chain connects TRBV5-1 to TRBJ2-3; 16 bases are shared with TRBD2. The CDR3 goes on 3 residues after the read ends, and that part is filled in from the germline J gene. Germline CDR1 reads SGHRS; CDR2 reads YFSETQ. V gave up 4 bases and J gave up 3 bases; unmatched junction bases: 8. The CDR3 loop spans 18 amino acids.